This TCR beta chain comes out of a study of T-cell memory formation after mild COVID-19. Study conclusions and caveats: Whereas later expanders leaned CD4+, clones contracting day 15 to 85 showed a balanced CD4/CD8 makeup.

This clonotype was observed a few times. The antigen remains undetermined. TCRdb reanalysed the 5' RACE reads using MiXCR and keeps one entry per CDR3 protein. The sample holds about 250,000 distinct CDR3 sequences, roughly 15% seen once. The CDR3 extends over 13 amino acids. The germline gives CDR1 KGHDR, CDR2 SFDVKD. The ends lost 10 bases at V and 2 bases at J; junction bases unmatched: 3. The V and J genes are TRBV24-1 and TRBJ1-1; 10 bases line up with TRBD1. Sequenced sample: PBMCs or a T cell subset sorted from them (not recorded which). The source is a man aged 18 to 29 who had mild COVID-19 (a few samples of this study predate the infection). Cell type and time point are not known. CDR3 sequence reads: CATGQGGNTEAFF. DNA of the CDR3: TGTGCCACTGGACAGGGGGGAAACACTGAAGCTTTCTTT.